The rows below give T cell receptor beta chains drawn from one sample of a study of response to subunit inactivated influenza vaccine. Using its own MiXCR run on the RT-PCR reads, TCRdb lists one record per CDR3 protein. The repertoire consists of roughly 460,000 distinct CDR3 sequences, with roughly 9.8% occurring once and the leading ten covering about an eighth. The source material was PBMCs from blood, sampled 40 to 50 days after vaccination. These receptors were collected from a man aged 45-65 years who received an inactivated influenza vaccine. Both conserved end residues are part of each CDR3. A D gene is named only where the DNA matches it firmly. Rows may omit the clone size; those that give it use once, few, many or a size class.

TGTGCCACCACAGGGGGGAATAATTCACCCCTCCACTTT CATTGGNNSPLHF TRBJ1-6 TRBV27 TRBD1 many
TGTGCCAGCAGCTTAGATCACGAGCAGTACTTC CASSLDHEQYF TRBJ2-7 TRBV7-2 NA many
TGCGCCAGCAGCCAAGGACAAACAGGGGTCGAGACCCAGTACTTC CASSQGQTGVETQYF TRBJ2-5 TRBV4-3 TRBD1 NA
TGTGCCAGCAGCCAATTCAACGGGGGAAATGAGCAGTTCTTC CASSQFNGGNEQFF TRBJ2-1 TRBV16 NA few
TGTGCCAGCGTCTTGGAGGGCACTGTAGCTTTCTTT CASVLEGTVAFF TRBJ1-1 TRBV2 NA NA
TGCAGCGTTGAAGGACAGAACACCGGGGAGCTGTTTTTT CSVEGQNTGELFF TRBJ2-2 TRBV29-1 NA many
TGTGCCACCAGTGACTCCGACGACAGGGGGCTGACAGATACGCAGTATTTT CATSDSDDRGLTDTQYF TRBJ2-3 TRBV24-1 TRBD1 few
TGTGCCAGCACCAAGAGGCGGGGGCTCGACAATGAGCAGTTCTTC CASTKRRGLDNEQFF TRBJ2-1 TRBV7-9 NA NA
TGTGCCATCAGTGAGTCAGCCAGGGTTAACTATGGCTACACCTTC CAISESARVNYGYTF TRBJ1-2 TRBV10-3 NA NA
TGTGCCAGCAGTTACCCCAGCCGTAGCGGCGAGCAGTTCTTC CASSYPSRSGEQFF TRBJ2-1 TRBV6-5 NA NA
TGCAGTGCTAGAGATCCAGTTCAAGAGACCCAGTACTTC CSARDPVQETQYF TRBJ2-5 TRBV20-1 NA NA
TGTGCCAGCAGTTATTCACAGGGGGGTCAGCCCCAGCATTTT CASSYSQGGQPQHF TRBJ1-5 TRBV6-5 TRBD1 NA
TGCGCCAGCAGCTTGACGAGTAGCGGGATCGGAGAGACCCAGTACTTC CASSLTSSGIGETQYF TRBJ2-5 TRBV5-1 TRBD2 few
TGTGCCAGCAGCGGCGCCTCGAGGGGGTCGATTGGCGAGCAGTACTTC CASSGASRGSIGEQYF TRBJ2-7 TRBV9 NA NA
TGTGCCACCAGAGTTGGCAGGGGCACAGATACGCAGTATTTT CATRVGRGTDTQYF TRBJ2-3 TRBV15 NA NA
TGTGCCAGCAGCTTACGGATTAAAATCACCGGGGAGCTGTTTTTT CASSLRIKITGELFF TRBJ2-2 TRBV7-8 NA NA
TGTGCCAGCAGCACTTCGCTTGAGCAGTACTTC CASSTSLEQYF TRBJ2-7 TRBV2 NA NA
TGTGCCAGCAGCGCTGGGGGTTACAATGAGCAGTTCTTC CASSAGGYNEQFF TRBJ2-1 TRBV7-8 NA NA
TGTGCCAGCAGTTTCGATCATAGGACTAGCGGTTCTGAAGAGACCCAGTACTTC CASSFDHRTSGSEETQYF TRBJ2-5 TRBV28 TRBD2 many
TGCGCCAGCAGCCAAACTATGGAAACTGAAGCTTTCTTT CASSQTMETEAFF TRBJ1-1 TRBV4-3 NA NA
TGCAGTGCTGGATCGACAGGGGGCATGAGCTCCTACGAGCAGTACTTC CSAGSTGGMSSYEQYF TRBJ2-7 TRBV20-1 TRBD1 NA
TGTGCCAGCACCAAATCCGGAAACACCATATATTTT CASTKSGNTIYF TRBJ1-3 TRBV27 NA NA
TGTGCCAGCAGTGCTAGCGGGGGGGGAACCGGGGAGCTGTTTTTT CASSASGGGTGELFF TRBJ2-2 TRBV2 TRBD2 NA
TGCAGCGTATCTACGGAGACTGAGCAGTTCTTC CSVSTETEQFF TRBJ2-1 TRBV29-1 NA NA
TGTGCCAGCAGCCAAGATTCTCCCAACGTCCTGACTTTC CASSQDSPNVLTF TRBJ2-6 TRBV3-1 NA NA
TGTGCCACCAAACAGGGGGCGGGGACTGAAGCTTTCTTT CATKQGAGTEAFF TRBJ1-1 TRBV24-1 TRBD1 NA
TGTGCCACAGAAAGACAGGGAAACAATGAGCAGTTCTTC CATERQGNNEQFF TRBJ2-1 TRBV27 TRBD1 NA
TGCAGTGCCATCCGGGACAGGGGGCAAATACCATATGGCTACACCTTC CSAIRDRGQIPYGYTF TRBJ1-2 TRBV20-1 TRBD1 NA
TGCAGCGTTCTGGCGGGCTGGGGGTTCTCGTCAGATACGCAGTATTTT CSVLAGWGFSSDTQYF TRBJ2-3 TRBV29-1 NA many
TGTGCCAGCAGCCCCAGTGTTGGACAGGGGGACTACGAGCAGTACTTC CASSPSVGQGDYEQYF TRBJ2-7 TRBV3-1 TRBD1 few
TGCGCCAGCAGCTTAAACCAGGGGGCGAGCTACAATGAGCAGTTCTTC CASSLNQGASYNEQFF TRBJ2-1 TRBV5-1 TRBD1 few
TGCAGTGCTAGTAGCTCACCAAACACCGGGGAGCTGTTTTTT CSASSSPNTGELFF TRBJ2-2 TRBV20-1 NA NA
TGTGCCAGCAGTTGGGCGCAGGGCGAAAAACTGTTTTTT CASSWAQGEKLFF TRBJ1-4 TRBV6-5 NA few
TGTGCCAGCAGCCAAGATCCCAGCGGGGGTTCGTACGAGCAGTACTTC CASSQDPSGGSYEQYF TRBJ2-7 TRBV4-2 TRBD2 few
TGTGCCAGCAGCCCAGAAAGGGGATTGACCTACGAGCAGTACTTC CASSPERGLTYEQYF TRBJ2-7 TRBV12-3/TRBV12-4 NA few
TGTGCCAGCAGTCCTCCGGGGGTTCAGGTTACGCAGTATTTT CASSPPGVQVTQYF TRBJ2-3 TRBV7-2 NA few
TGTGCCAGTAGTATCTGGGGCACCGGGGAGCTGTTTTTT CASSIWGTGELFF TRBJ2-2 TRBV19 NA NA
TGTGCCAGCAGCCAAGATTGGGGTGGGACGCAGTATTTT CASSQDWGGTQYF TRBJ2-3 TRBV14 NA few
TGTGCCAGCAGCTTAGGACTAGCCCGGGAGACCCAGTACTTC CASSLGLARETQYF TRBJ2-5 TRBV7-6 TRBD2 few
TGTGCCAGCAGTGGGCTGGAGGAGACCCAGTACTTC CASSGLEETQYF TRBJ2-5 TRBV2 NA few
TGTGCCAGCAGCCCCCCTATGGGACTAGCGGGATTAAGCTCCTACAATGAGCAGTTCTTC CASSPPMGLAGLSSYNEQFF TRBJ2-1 TRBV11-2 TRBD2 NA
TGCAGCGTTGCGAGGCGCCCGAACACCGGGGAGCTGTTTTTT CSVARRPNTGELFF TRBJ2-2 TRBV29-1 NA few
TGCAGTGCTAGACCCCTCACTAGCGGGAGACACAATGAGCAGTTCTTC CSARPLTSGRHNEQFF TRBJ2-1 TRBV20-1 TRBD2 many
TGTGCCAGCAGTTTCGCCCGGACAGGGTCGTTTGACGAGCAGTACTTC CASSFARTGSFDEQYF TRBJ2-7 TRBV12-3/TRBV12-4 TRBD1 few
TGCAGTGCTAGAGATAATCGGCCGTTCAATCAGCCCCAGCATTTT CSARDNRPFNQPQHF TRBJ1-5 TRBV20-1 NA NA
TGTGCCAGCAGCGTAGTGGACCTTAACTATGGCTACACCTTC CASSVVDLNYGYTF TRBJ1-2 TRBV9 NA few
TGTGCCAGCATTCGAGGGGTGGAAACTGAAGCTTTCTTT CASIRGVETEAFF TRBJ1-1 TRBV6-2/TRBV6-3 NA NA
TGTGCCTGGAGTGTAGGTAGCACAGATACGCAGTATTTT CAWSVGSTDTQYF TRBJ2-3 TRBV30 NA few